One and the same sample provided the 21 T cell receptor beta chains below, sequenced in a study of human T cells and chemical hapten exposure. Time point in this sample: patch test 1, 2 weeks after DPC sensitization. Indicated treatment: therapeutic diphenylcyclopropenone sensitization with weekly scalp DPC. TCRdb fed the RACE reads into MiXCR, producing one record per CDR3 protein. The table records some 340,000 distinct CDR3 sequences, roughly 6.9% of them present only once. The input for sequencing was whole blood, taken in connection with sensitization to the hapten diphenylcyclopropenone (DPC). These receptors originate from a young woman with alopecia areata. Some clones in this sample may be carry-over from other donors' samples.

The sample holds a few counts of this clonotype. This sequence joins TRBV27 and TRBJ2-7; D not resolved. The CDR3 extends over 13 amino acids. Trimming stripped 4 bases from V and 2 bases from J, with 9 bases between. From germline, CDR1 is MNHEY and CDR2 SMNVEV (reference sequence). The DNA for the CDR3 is TGTGCCAGCAGTTATAACGGCCCCTACGAGCAGTACTTC. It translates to CASSYNGPYEQYF.

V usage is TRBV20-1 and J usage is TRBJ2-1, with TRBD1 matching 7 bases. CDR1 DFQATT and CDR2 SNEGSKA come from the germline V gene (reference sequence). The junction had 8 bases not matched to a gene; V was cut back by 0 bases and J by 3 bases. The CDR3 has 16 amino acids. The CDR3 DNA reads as TGCAGTGCTAGAGACGAGGAAACAGGGGACTACAATGAGCAGTTCTTC. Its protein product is CSARDEETGDYNEQFF.

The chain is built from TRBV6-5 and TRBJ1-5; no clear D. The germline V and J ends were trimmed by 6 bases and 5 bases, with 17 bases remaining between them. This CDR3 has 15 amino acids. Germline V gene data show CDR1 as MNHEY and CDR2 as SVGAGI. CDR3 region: CASSLPRTVDQPQHF. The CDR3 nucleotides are TGTGCCAGCAGCTTACCCCGGACCGTCGATCAGCCCCAGCATTTT.

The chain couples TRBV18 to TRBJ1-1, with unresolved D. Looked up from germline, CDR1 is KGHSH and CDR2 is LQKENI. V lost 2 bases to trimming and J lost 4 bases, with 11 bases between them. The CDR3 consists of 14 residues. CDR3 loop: CASSPELGRTEAFF. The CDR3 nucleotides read TGTGCCAGCTCACCAGAGCTAGGCCGCACTGAAGCTTTCTTT.

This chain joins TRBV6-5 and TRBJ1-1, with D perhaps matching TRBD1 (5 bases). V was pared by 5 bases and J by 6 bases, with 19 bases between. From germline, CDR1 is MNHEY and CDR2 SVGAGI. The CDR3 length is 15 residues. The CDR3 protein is CASSTDGARVSEAFF. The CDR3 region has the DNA TGTGCCAGCAGTACCGACGGGGCACGGGTGTCTGAAGCTTTCTTT.

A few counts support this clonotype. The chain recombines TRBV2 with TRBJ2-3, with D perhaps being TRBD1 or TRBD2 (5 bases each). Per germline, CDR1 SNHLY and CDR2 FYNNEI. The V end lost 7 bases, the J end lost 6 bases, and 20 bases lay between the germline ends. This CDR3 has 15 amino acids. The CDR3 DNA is TGTGCCAGCATAAGGGACCCCCGGCCCACGGATACGCAGTATTTT. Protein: CASIRDPRPTDTQYF.

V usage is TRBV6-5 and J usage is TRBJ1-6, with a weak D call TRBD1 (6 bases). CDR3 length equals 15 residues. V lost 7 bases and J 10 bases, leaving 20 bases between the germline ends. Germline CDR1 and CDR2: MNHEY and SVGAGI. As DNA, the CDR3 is TGTGCCAGCACTCGCAGCTCGCGGGGGCGATCACCCCTCCACTTT. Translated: CASTRSSRGRSPLHF.

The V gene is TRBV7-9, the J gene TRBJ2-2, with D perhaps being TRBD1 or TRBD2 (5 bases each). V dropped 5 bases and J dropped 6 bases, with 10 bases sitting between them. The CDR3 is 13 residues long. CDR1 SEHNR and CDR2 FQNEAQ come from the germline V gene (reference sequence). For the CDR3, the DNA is TGTGCCAGCAGCCGGTTGGGGGCCGGGGAGCTGTTTTTT. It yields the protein CASSRLGAGELFF.

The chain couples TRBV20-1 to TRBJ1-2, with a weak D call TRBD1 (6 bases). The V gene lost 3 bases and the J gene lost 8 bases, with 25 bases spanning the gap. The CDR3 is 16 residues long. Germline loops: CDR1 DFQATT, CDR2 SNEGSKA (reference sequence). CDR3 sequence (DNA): TGCAGTGCTAGTGTCCACCTCCTTGAGCAGGGGTACGGCTACACCTTC. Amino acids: CSASVHLLEQGYGYTF.

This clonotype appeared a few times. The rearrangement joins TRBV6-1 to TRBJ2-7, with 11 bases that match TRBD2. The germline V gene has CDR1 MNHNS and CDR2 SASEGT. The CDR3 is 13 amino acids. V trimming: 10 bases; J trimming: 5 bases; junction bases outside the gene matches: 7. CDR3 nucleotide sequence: TGTGCCACCCGGACTAGCGGGCGGGACGAGCAGTACTTC. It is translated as CATRTSGRDEQYF.

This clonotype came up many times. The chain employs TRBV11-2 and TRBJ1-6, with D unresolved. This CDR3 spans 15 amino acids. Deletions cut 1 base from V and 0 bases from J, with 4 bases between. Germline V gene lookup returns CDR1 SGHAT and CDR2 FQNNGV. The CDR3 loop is CASSLGGSYNSPLHF. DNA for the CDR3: TGTGCCAGCAGCTTAGGGGGCTCCTATAATTCACCCCTCCACTTT.

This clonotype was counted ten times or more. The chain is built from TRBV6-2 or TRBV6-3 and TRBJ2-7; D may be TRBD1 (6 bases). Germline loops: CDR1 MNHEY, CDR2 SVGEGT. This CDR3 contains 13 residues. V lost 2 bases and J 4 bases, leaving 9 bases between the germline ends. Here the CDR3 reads CASSYRTEYEQYF. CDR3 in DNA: TGTGCCAGCAGTTACAGGACAGAATACGAGCAGTACTTC.

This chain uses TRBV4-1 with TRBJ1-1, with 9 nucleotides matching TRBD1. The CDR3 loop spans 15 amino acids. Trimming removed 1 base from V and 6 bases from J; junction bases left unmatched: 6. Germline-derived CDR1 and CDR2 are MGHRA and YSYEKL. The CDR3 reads CASSQVGRTGAEAFF. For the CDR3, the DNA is TGCGCCAGCAGCCAAGTAGGGAGGACAGGGGCTGAAGCTTTCTTT.

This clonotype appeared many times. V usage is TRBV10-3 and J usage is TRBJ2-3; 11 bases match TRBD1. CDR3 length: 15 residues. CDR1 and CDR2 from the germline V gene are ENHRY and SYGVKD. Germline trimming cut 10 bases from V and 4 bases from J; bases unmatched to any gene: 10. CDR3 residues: CANALDRGRPDTQYF. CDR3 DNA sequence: TGTGCCAACGCCCTGGACAGGGGGCGGCCAGATACGCAGTATTTT.

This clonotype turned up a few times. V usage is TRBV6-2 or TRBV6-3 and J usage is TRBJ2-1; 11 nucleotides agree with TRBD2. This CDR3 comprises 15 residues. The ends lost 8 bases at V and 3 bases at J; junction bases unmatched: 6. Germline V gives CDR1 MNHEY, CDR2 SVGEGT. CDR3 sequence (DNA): TGTGCCAGCGAGACTAGCGGGGTAAACTACAATGAGCAGTTCTTC. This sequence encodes CASETSGVNYNEQFF.

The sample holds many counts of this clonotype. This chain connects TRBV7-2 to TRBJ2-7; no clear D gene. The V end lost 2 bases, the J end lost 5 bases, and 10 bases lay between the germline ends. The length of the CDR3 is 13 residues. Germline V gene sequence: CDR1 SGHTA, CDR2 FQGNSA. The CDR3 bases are TGTGCCAGCAGCTTACCCCCGGCTGACGAGCAGTACTTC. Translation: CASSLPPADEQYF.

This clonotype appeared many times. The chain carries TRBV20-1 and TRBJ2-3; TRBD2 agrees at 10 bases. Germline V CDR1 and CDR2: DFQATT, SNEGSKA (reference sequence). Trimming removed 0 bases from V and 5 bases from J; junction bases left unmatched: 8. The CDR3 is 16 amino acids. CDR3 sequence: CSARDSERGGLDTQYF. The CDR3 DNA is TGCAGTGCTAGAGATTCTGAGCGGGGGGGCCTAGATACGCAGTATTTT.

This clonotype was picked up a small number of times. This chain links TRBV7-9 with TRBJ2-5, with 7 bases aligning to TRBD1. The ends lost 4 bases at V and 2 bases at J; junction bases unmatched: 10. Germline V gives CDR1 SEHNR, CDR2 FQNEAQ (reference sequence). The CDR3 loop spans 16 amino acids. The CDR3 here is CASSSQGRGLQETQYF. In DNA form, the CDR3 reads TGTGCCAGCAGCTCCCAGGGAAGGGGGCTGCAAGAGACCCAGTACTTC.

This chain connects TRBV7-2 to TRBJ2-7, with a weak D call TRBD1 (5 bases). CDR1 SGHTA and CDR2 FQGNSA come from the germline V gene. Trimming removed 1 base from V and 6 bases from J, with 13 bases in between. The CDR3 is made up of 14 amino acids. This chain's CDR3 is CASSLGGVLSEQYF. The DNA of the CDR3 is TGTGCCAGCAGCTTAGGGGGCGTCCTTTCCGAGCAGTACTTC.

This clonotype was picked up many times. CDR3 nucleotides: TGTGCCAGCAGTCCTCAGAGCCCTTCCTACGAGCAGTACTTC. Its translation is CASSPQSPSYEQYF. The chain recombines TRBV6-5 with TRBJ2-7; D not certain. Germline values: CDR1 MNHEY, CDR2 SVGAGI. The CDR3 contains 14 residues. The V end was cut by 5 bases, the J end by 1 base, with 12 bases between.

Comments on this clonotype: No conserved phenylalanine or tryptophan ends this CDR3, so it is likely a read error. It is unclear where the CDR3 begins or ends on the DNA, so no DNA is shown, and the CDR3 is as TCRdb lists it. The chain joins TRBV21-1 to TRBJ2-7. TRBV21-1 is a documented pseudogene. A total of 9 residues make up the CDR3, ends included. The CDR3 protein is CASSKARTL.